This T cell receptor (beta chain) was identified during a study of T-cell memory formation after mild COVID-19. Study-level information: In these data, TCR clusters were largely donor specific.

TCR alpha and TCR beta cDNA libraries with sample barcodes and UMIs came from 5'RACE using constant-segment primers. A single record per CDR3 protein comes from TCRdb applying MiXCR to the 5' RACE reads. The sample gives some 350,000 distinct CDR3 sequences, 10% to 15% of which show up once; about 22% is in the top ten. A remark on this clonotype: What it recognizes is unknown.

Study-level results: Mostly located in CM and EM were contracting CD4+ clones, with contracting CD8+ clones located in EMRA.

The sequence was collected from a young man who had mild COVID-19 (a few samples of this study predate the infection). Cell type and time point are not known. Material for sequencing was PBMCs or a T cell subset sorted from them (not recorded which).

The CDR3 protein is CASSYPWTSGHNEQFF. DNA for the CDR3: TGTGCCAGCAGTTACCCGTGGACTAGCGGCCACAATGAGCAGTTCTTC. The V and J genes are TRBV6-5 and TRBJ2-1, with 10 positions matching TRBD2. Germline V gives CDR1 MNHEY, CDR2 SVGAGI. After removal of 2 bases from V and 5 bases from J, the junction contained 6 bases not matched to a gene. The CDR3 covers 16 residues.